This T cell receptor beta chain was found in a study of blood T cell repertoires in COVID-19 (TCRdb year 2020). Study-wide context: Collaborator samples came from the United States, Italy and Spain and covered acute and convalescent phases of COVID-19. HLA class I and class II types, where available, came from metadata supplied by the sample provider rather than from assay-based typing. Deeply sampled blood TCRbeta repertoires from subjects exposed to, actively infected with, or recovered from COVID-19 were included in the dataset. The sample metadata nearly always contained a de-identified subject ID, COVID-19 status, age in years and sex. The material from the prospective study consisted of cDNA or gDNA derived from T cells, B-cell-depleted T cells, or PBMCs. The repertoires were made available in a free public database intended to serve as a resource for research on the immune response to SARS-CoV-2. The samples were drawn from the first 160 participants of the ongoing ImmuneRACE study and from 1,254 subjects provided by 6 global collaborators.

The immunoSEQ Assay, a bias-controlled multiplex PCR, was used to amplify TCRbeta CDR3 regions from genomic DNA. The original pipeline was this. The number of nucleated cells in each sample was estimated from the amplification of reference gene primers within the assay. To quantify the absolute abundance of each unique TCRbeta CDR3 rearrangement, sequence reads were collapsed and filtered. For each sample, productive Simpson clonality was calculated as the square root of Simpson's diversity index over productive rearrangements. TCRdb retrieved this table from immuneACCESS and kept in-frame rearrangements only. Not all clones are present; in checked studies, unresolved V genes account for under half, and no reason is known for the remainder. D and trimming were read from the DNA, whereas the V and J calls and clone size are those reported in that table. For this sample the table gives about 330,000 clones, of which around nine tenths were detected only once. The ten largest clones add up to approximately 5% of the sample.

According to the germline V gene (reference sequence), CDR1 reads MNHEY and CDR2 reads SMNVEV. The CDR3 sequence holds 13 residues, the cysteine and phenylalanine included. Only CDR3 DNA is held: 39 bases, read in frame from base 1. The V end loses 6 bases and the J end loses 2 bases, and a stretch of 11 bases separates them. Concerning this clone itself: Its antigen is not yet known. No base qualities exist here, and no much larger clone lies one base off it.

Enrolling through a virtual design, the prospective study's participants ranged in age from roughly 18 to 95 years and lived across 24 United States geographic areas. Cohort assignment in the prospective study relied on participant-reported clinical history from a screening survey and a study questionnaire. For ImmuneRACE Cohort 3, a participant was defined as recovered based on two consecutive negative NP/OP PCR tests, clearance by a healthcare professional, or resolution of symptoms. In the prospective study, whole blood, serum and a nasopharyngeal or oropharyngeal swab were collected from each participant by mobile phlebotomists. Participants in the prospective study had the option to provide additional blood draws and questionnaires over a roughly 2-month period. Before DNA extraction, prospective study blood samples were shipped either frozen or at room temperature. Results the study describes overall, beyond this receptor: The amount of clinical and demographic metadata varied by source and participant and was provided uncurated.

Sequencing was performed on PBMCs or T cells enriched from blood (not recorded which). This TCR was recovered from a woman in her thirties who had recovered from COVID-19. In this chain, TRBV27 is recombined with TRBJ2-7, with the D gene too uncertain to name. In nucleotides, the sequence is TGTGCCAGCAGGGGCCTGTTCGCCTACGAGCAGTACTTC. Its protein reads: CASRGLFAYEQYF.